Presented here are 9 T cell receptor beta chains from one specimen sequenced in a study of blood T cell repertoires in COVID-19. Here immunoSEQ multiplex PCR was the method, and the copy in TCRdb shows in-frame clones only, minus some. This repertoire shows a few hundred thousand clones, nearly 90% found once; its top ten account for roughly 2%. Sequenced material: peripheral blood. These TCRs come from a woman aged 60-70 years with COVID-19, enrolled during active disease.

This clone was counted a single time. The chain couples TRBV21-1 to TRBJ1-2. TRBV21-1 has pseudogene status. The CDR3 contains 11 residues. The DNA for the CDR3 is TGTGCCAGCGGGGAGGGACCTGGCTACACCTTC. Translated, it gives CASGEGPGYTF.

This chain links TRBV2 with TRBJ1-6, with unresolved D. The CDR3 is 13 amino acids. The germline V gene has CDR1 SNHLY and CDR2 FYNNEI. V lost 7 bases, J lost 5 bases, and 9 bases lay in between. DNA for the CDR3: TGTGCCAGCAACTGGAGGGATAATTCACCCCTCCACTTT. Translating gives CASNWRDNSPLHF.

The CDR3 nucleotides are TGTGCCAGCAGTTATTCAGAGGGTTGGAACACTGAAGCTTTCTTT. Amino acids: CASSYSEGWNTEAFF. The rearrangement links TRBV6-5 to TRBJ1-1; no firm D call. V lost 3 bases and J 1 base, leaving 12 bases between the germline ends. Germline lookup yields CDR1 MNHEY and CDR2 SVGAGI. The length of the CDR3 is 15 residues.

In DNA, the CDR3 is TGTGCCACCAGCGCCCCGGGGGTGAATGAGCAGTTCTTC. This gives the protein CATSAPGVNEQFF. V is TRBV24-1 and J is TRBJ2-1; a possible D gene is TRBD2 (6 bases). Germline V CDR1 and CDR2: KGHDR, SFDVKD. The CDR3 loop spans 13 amino acids. Trimming shortened V by 7 bases and J by 7 bases, and 13 bases separated the two germline ends.

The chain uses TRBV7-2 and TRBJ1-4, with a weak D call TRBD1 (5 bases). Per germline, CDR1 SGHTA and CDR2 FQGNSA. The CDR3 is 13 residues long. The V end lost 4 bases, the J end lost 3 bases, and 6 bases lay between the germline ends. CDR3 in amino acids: CASSWTPNEKLFF. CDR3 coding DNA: TGTGCCAGCAGCTGGACACCTAATGAAAAACTGTTTTTT.

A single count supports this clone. CDR3 protein: CASSQDKGGYGTQYF. The CDR3 nucleotides are TGTGCCAGCAGCCAAGATAAAGGGGGTTATGGGACCCAGTACTTC. The V and J genes are TRBV3-1 (or the pseudogene TRBV3-2) and TRBJ2-5, with D possibly matching TRBD1 (6 bases). Looked up from germline, CDR1 is LGHDT and CDR2 is YNNKEL (reference sequence). The CDR3 extends over 15 amino acids. Trimming shortened V by 0 bases and J by 7 bases, and 15 bases separated the two germline ends.

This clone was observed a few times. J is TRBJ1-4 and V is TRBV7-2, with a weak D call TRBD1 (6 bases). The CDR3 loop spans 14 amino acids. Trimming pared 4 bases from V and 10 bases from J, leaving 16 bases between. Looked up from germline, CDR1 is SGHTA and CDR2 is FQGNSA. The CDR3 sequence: CASSSPEGGGKLFF. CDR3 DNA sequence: TGTGCCAGCAGCTCCCCAGAGGGGGGGGGAAAACTGTTTTTT.

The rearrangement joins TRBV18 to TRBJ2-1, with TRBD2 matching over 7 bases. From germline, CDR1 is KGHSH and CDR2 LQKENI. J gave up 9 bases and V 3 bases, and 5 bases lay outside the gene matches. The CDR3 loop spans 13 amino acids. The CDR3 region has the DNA TGTGCCAGCTCACCGAGAAGGGAGGGTGAGCAGTTCTTC. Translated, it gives CASSPRREGEQFF.

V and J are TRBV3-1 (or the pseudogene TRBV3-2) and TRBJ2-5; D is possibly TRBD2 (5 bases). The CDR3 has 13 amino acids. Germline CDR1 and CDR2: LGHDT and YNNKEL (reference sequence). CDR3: CGTRVDGSETQYF. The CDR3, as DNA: TGTGGTACGAGGGTAGACGGATCCGAGACCCAGTACTTC.